Given below is one T cell receptor beta chain in context. This sample is drawn from a study of cytomegalovirus exposure and HLA in healthy donors. Study context: From donors who were HLA-typed, an early data release held approximately 80 million unique TCRs.

CDR3 length equals 15 residues. V lost 0 bases and J lost 5, with 14 bases in between. Germline V gene lookup returns CDR1 SGHAT and CDR2 FQNNGV. Primers included in the PCR were 60 Vbeta and 13 Jbeta primers. Some clones are missing from TCRdb's copy, which holds only in-frame ones; the method was immunoSEQ multiplex PCR. There are 150,000 to 250,000 clones in the sample, with approximately 0.74% held by the top ten. Material: PBMCs. The chain carries TRBV11-2 and TRBJ2-7, with D perhaps TRBD1 (6 bases). The receptor comes from a boy younger than 18 in good health and CMV-seronegative. Here the CDR3 reads CASSLDWTATNEQYF. Written as DNA, the CDR3 is TGTGCCAGCAGCTTAGATTGGACAGCCACCAACGAGCAGTACTTC.